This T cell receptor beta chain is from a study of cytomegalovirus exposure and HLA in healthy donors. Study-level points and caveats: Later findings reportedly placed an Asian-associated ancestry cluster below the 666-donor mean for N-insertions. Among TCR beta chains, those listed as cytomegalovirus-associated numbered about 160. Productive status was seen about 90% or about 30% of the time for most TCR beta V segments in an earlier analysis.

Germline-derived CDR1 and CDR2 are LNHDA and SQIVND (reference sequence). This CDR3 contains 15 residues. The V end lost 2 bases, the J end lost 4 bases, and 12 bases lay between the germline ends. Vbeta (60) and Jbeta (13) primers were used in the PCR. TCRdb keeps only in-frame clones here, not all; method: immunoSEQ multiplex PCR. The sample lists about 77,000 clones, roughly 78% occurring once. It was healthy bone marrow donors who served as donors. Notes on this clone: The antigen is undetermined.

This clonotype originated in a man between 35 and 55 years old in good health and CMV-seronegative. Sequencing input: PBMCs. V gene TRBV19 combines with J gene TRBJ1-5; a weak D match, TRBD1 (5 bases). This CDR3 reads CASSISRAPNQPQHF. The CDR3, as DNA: TGTGCCAGTAGTATATCCAGGGCCCCAAATCAGCCCCAGCATTTT.